This TCR beta chain derives from a study of blood T cell repertoires in COVID-19. Study in general: Specimens from acute and convalescent COVID-19 originated in the United States, Italy and Spain.

In the original workflow: The assay estimated nucleated cells by amplifying reference gene primers. TCRdb's copy holds only in-frame clones and misses some; the assay was immunoSEQ multiplex PCR. D and trimming were read from the DNA, whereas the V and J calls and clone size are those reported in that table. The sample contains roughly 68,000 clones, roughly 81% of which appear only once. The CDR3 loop spans 14 amino acids. V was clipped by 4 bases and J by 0 bases, with 7 bases between them. Germline V gene data show CDR1 as SGDLS and CDR2 as YYNGEE. The sequenced sample was peripheral blood. The chain joins TRBV9 to TRBJ1-4, with unresolved D. The clonotype was recovered from a human donor in a cohort sampled during active COVID-19. Written as DNA, the CDR3 is TGTGCCAGCAGCCTGGGCCCAACTAATGAAAAACTGTTTTTT. It codes for CASSLGPTNEKLFF.